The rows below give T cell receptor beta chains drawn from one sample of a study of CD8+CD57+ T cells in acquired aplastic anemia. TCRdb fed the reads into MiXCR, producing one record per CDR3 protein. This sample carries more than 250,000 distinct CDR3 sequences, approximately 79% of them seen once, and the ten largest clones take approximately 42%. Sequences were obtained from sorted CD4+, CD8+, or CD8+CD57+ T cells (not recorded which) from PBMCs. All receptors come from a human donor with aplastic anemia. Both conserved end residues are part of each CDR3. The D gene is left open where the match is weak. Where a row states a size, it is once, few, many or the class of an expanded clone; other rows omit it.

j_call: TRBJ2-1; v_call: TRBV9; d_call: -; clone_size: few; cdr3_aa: CASGGAGNEQFF; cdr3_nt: TGTGCCAGCGGAGGAGCTGGGAATGAGCAGTTCTTC
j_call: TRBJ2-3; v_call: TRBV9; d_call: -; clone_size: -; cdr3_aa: CASRDYQNSNNEF; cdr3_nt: TGTGCCAGCAGGGACTACCAGAACTCCAACAATGAGTTT
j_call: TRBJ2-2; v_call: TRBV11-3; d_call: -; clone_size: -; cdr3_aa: CASSLDQPVFANTGELFF; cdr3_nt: TGTGCCAGCAGCTTAGATCAGCCTGTGTTCGCGAACACCGGGGAGCTGTTTTTT
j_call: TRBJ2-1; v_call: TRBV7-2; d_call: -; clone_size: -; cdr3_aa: CASSFGTFDEQFF; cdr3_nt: TGTGCCAGCAGCTTCGGGACGTTCGATGAGCAGTTCTTC
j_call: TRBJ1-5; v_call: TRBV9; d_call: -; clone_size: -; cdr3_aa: CASSEEASAYNEQHF; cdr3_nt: TGTGCCAGCAGCGAAGAGGCTAGCGCCTACAATGAGCAGCATTTT
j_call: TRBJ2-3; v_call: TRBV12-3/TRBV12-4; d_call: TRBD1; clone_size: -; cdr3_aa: CASSQRTGLTTDTQYF; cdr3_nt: TGTGCCAGCAGCCAACGGACAGGGTTGACCACAGATACGCAGTATTTT
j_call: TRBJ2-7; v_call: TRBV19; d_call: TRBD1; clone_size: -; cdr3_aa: CASSAGQGGSYEQYF; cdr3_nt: TGTGCCAGTAGTGCCGGACAGGGGGGGTCCTACGAGCAGTACTTC
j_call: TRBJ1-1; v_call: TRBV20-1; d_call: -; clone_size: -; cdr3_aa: CSANYRGTEPFF; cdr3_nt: TGCAGTGCAAACTACCGGGGGACTGAGCCTTTCTTT
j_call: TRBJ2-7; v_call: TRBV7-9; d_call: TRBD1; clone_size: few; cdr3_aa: CASSARDRHYEQYF; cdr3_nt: TGTGCCAGCAGCGCCCGGGACAGACACTACGAGCAGTACTTC
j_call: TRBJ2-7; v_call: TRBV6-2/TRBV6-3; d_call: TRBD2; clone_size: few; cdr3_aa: CASSQATGGSYEQYF; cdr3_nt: TGTGCCAGCAGCCAGGCAACCGGGGGGTCCTACGAGCAGTACTTC
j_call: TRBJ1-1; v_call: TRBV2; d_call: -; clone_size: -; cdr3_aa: CASSERGGPQGAFF; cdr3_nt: TGTGCCAGCAGTGAACGTGGAGGGCCTCAAGGAGCTTTCTTT
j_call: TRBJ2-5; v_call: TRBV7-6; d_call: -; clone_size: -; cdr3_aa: CASSLDRTAVKETQYF; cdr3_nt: TGTGCCAGCAGCTTAGATCGGACGGCCGTAAAAGAGACCCAGTACTTC
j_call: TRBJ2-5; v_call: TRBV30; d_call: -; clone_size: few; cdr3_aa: CAWSVPGEETQYF; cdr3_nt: TGTGCCTGGAGTGTCCCGGGAGAGGAGACCCAGTACTTC
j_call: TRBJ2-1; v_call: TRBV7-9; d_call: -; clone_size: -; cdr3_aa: CASSFQRGGGCDQQFF; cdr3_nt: TGTGCCAGCAGCTTTCAAAGGGGCGGGGGCTGCGATCAGCAGTTCTTC